Listed below are T cell receptor beta chains from one sample, sequenced in a study of metastatic and nonmetastatic thyroid tumors. TCRdb reprocessed the PCR reads using MiXCR. The table lists tens of thousands of clones, 12% of them singletons. Sequencing used blood. Receptor source: a male donor with papillary thyroid cancer or a benign thyroid nodule (not recorded which). Some clones in this sample may be carry-over from other donors' samples. Both conserved end residues are part of each CDR3. Fields, in order: V gene, D gene, clone size, J gene, CDR3 DNA, CDR3 protein. D genes are given only for firm matches. Only part of the rows carry a size: once, few, many, or a class if the clone is expanded.

>TRBV24-1|-|many|TRBJ2-5
TGTGCCACCAGTGATCCCGGGACGCAAGAGACCCAGTACTTC
CATSDPGTQETQYF
>TRBV10-3|-|many|TRBJ2-7
TGTGCCATCAGTGTTGACTTGAGCTCCTACGAGCAGTACTTC
CAISVDLSSYEQYF
>TRBV20-1|TRBD1|many|TRBJ2-7
TGCAGTGCCACGGGACAGGACACCTACGAGCAGTACTTC
CSATGQDTYEQYF
>TRBV28|TRBD1|many|TRBJ1-5
TGTGCCAGCAGTATACAGGGGAGCAATCAGCCCCAGCATTTT
CASSIQGSNQPQHF
>TRBV19|TRBD1|many|TRBJ2-7
TGTGCCAGTACCGGACAGGTGGGGGCCTACGAGCAGTACTTC
CASTGQVGAYEQYF
>TRBV6-1|TRBD1|medium-sized|TRBJ1-6
TGTGCCAGCAGTGGGACGGACAGGGGTTATTCACCCCTCCACTTT
CASSGTDRGYSPLHF
>TRBV28|TRBD2|many|TRBJ2-1
TGTGCCAGCAGTTTGGGGGGAGGGCCGAAAGAGCAGTTCTTC
CASSLGGGPKEQFF
>TRBV6-5|-|large|TRBJ1-3
TGTGCCAGCAGTTACAGCGTGACCTCTGGAAACACCATATATTTT
CASSYSVTSGNTIYF
>TRBV6-2/TRBV6-3|-|-|TRBJ1-4
TGTGCCAGCAGTTCCGCGGGGGCAGCTAATGATGAACTGTTTTTT
CASSSAGAANDELFF
>TRBV29-1|-|many|TRBJ1-2
TGCAGCGTTGTCTCCGAAGAGCGCTATGGCTACACCTTC
CSVVSEERYGYTF
>TRBV5-4|TRBD2|many|TRBJ2-2
TGTGCCAGCAGCTTGGACGGGAGGGGTGCCGGGGAGCTGTTTTTT
CASSLDGRGAGELFF
>TRBV19|-|many|TRBJ2-7
TGTGCCAGTAGTCAAACCGGGACAAACTCCTACGAGCAGTACTTC
CASSQTGTNSYEQYF
>TRBV29-1|TRBD2|-|TRBJ2-7
TGCAGCGCACAGGGACTAGCTGACTCCTACGAGCAGTACTTC
CSAQGLADSYEQYF
>TRBV28|-|many|TRBJ2-1
TGTGCCAGCAGTATCCTTTACAGTCGCAATGAGCAGTTCTTC
CASSILYSRNEQFF
>TRBV19|TRBD1|-|TRBJ1-1
TGTGCCAGTAGTATCCAGACAGGGACCCGTAAGAACACTGAAGCTTTCTTT
CASSIQTGTRKNTEAFF
>TRBV20-1|-|many|TRBJ1-5
TGCAGTGCTAGAGGGCGGGAATATCAGCCCCAGCATTTT
CSARGREYQPQHF
>TRBV5-1|-|-|TRBJ2-4
TGTGCCAGCAGCTTTAGCGGAAACATTCAGTACTTC
CASSFSGNIQYF
>TRBV9|-|-|TRBJ1-2
TGTGCCAGCAGCGTAGATCCCGGGAGTAACTATGGCTACACCTTC
CASSVDPGSNYGYTF
>TRBV15|TRBD2|-|TRBJ2-5
TGTGCCACCAGCCCTTCGGGGGGGGGAGAGACCCAGTACTTC
CATSPSGGGETQYF
>TRBV6-4|-|-|TRBJ1-1
TGTGCCAGCAGTGATGCGACTTACCAGGGGCGGAGGGGGGAAGCTTTCTTT
CASSDATYQGRRGEAFF
>TRBV4-2|-|few|TRBJ2-2
TGTGCCAGCAGCCAAGCAGGAGGAGTCTGGGGGGGCCAGGTCACCGGGGAGCTGTTTTTT
CASSQAGGVWGGQVTGELFF
>TRBV7-8|TRBD2|many|TRBJ2-7
TGTGCCAGCAGTGGCAGCGGGAACGAGCAGTACTTC
CASSGSGNEQYF
>TRBV27|-|many|TRBJ2-3
TGTGCCAGCAGTTCCCACTATGGGACTTCGACTGATACGCAGTATTTT
CASSSHYGTSTDTQYF
>TRBV28|-|many|TRBJ1-2
TGTGCCAGCAGTTTAGGGCAAAACTATGGCTACACCTTC
CASSLGQNYGYTF
>TRBV9|-|many|TRBJ1-2
TGTGCCAGCAGCGTCTATGGCTACACCTTC
CASSVYGYTF
>TRBV24-1|-|many|TRBJ1-2
TGTGCCACCAGCTTGGGAGGGGGAAACTATGGCTACACCTTC
CATSLGGGNYGYTF
>TRBV20-1|TRBD1|-|TRBJ1-2
TGCAGTGCTAGAGATCCGGAGGGGGCTCGGAGTGGCTACACCTTC
CSARDPEGARSGYTF
>TRBV6-2/TRBV6-3|-|many|TRBJ1-2
TGTGCCACCTCGCTTAGACAGGATTATGGCTACACCTTC
CATSLRQDYGYTF
>TRBV13|-|many|TRBJ2-1
TGTGCCAGCAGTACTAGGGAAACTGAGCAGTTCTTC
CASSTRETEQFF
>TRBV5-1|TRBD1|many|TRBJ2-1
TGCGCCAGCAGCTTGATGGGACAGGCTTCCTACAATGAGCAGTTCTTC
CASSLMGQASYNEQFF
>TRBV11-2|-|many|TRBJ2-1
TGTGCCAGCAGCTTGGAGAGAGAGCAGTTCTTC
CASSLEREQFF
>TRBV29-1|TRBD1|many|TRBJ1-4
TGCAGCGTCGAGGGTTCAGGGGGGGAAAAACTGTTTTTT
CSVEGSGGEKLFF
>TRBV28|TRBD2|many|TRBJ2-3
TGTGCCAGCAGGAGTAGCGGGTCCCGCACAGATACGCAGTATTTT
CASRSSGSRTDTQYF
>TRBV6-5|TRBD1|many|TRBJ1-2
TGTGCCAGCAGTTACTCGAGCCGGGGACAGGGGGATTTTGGCTACACCTTC
CASSYSSRGQGDFGYTF
>TRBV30|-|many|TRBJ1-1
TGTGCCTGGGGACCCCTCCCGTCCGAAGCTTTCTTT
CAWGPLPSEAFF
>TRBV20-1|TRBD2|many|TRBJ2-2
TGCAGTGCTAGAGTCCTAGCGGGAGGTCTCACCGGGGAGCTGTTTTTT
CSARVLAGGLTGELFF
>TRBV20-1|TRBD2|many|TRBJ2-3
TGCAGTGCTCCCCCGGGGACTAGCCGCACAGATACGCAGTATTTT
CSAPPGTSRTDTQYF
>TRBV27|TRBD1|medium-sized|TRBJ1-2
TGTGCCAGCAGCCGCGTGCAGGGGGCGCTTGGCTACACCTTC
CASSRVQGALGYTF
>TRBV30|-|many|TRBJ2-2
TGTGCCTGGACCCCAATGACCTCGGGGGACACCCCTGAGCTGTTTTTT
CAWTPMTSGDTPELFF
>TRBV7-9|-|many|TRBJ2-7
TGTGCCAGCAGCTCTCGGGACGAGTGGGAGCAGTACTTC
CASSSRDEWEQYF
>TRBV20-1|TRBD2|few|TRBJ2-5
TGCAGTGCTAGAGATGGGGGACTAGCGGGACAAGAGACCCAGTACTTC
CSARDGGLAGQETQYF
>TRBV11-1|TRBD1|many|TRBJ2-2
TGTGCCAGCCCTACTCAGGTAGGGGGCGCACCAGGGACCGGGGAGCTGTTTTTT
CASPTQVGGAPGTGELFF
>TRBV4-1|-|many|TRBJ2-7
TGCGCCAGCAGCCGAGCGACGGGCGTCTCCTACGAGCAGTACTTC
CASSRATGVSYEQYF
>TRBV5-4|TRBD2|-|TRBJ2-2
TGTGCCAGCAGCTGGGGACTAGCGGGAGGTGGCACCGGGGAGCTGTTTTTT
CASSWGLAGGGTGELFF
>TRBV5-6|-|-|TRBJ2-3
TGTGCCAGCAGCCTTCATGACCTACCCTGCACAGATACGCAGTATTTT
CASSLHDLPCTDTQYF
>TRBV30|-|many|TRBJ2-2
TGTGCCTGGAGTAGGGCCGGGGAGCTGTTTTTT
CAWSRAGELFF